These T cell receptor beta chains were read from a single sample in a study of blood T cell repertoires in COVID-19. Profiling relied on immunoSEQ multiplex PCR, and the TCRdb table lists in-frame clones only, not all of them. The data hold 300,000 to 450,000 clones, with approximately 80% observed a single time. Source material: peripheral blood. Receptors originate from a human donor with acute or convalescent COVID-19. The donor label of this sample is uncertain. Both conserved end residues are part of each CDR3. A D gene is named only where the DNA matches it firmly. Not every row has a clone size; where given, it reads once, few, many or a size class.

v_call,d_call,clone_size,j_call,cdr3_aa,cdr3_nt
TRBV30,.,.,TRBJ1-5,CAWSSGINQPQHF,TGTGCCTGGAGTTCCGGGATAAATCAGCCCCAGCATTTT
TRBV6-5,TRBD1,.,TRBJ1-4,CASRPGDRGNEKLFF,TGTGCCAGCAGGCCCGGGGACAGGGGCAATGAAAAACTGTTTTTT
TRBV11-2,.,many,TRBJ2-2,CASSFTNTGELFF,TGTGCCAGCAGCTTTACTAACACCGGGGAGCTGTTTTTT
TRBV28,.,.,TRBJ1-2,CASSPLGRGSYGYTF,TGTGCCAGCAGCCCTTTGGGGCGGGGATCCTATGGCTACACCTTC
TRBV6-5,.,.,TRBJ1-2,CASSPTRYGYTF,TGTGCCAGCAGCCCGACACGCTATGGCTACACCTTC
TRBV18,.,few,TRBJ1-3,CASSPVTGNTIYF,TGTGCCAGCTCCCCCGTTACTGGAAACACCATATATTTT
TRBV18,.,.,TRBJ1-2,CASARGSLREGYTF,TGTGCCAGCGCTCGGGGCAGCCTGCGGGAAGGCTACACCTTC
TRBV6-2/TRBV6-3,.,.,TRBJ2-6,CASSGYGTVYSGANVLTF,TGTGCCAGCAGTGGCTACGGTACAGTTTACTCTGGGGCCAACGTCCTGACTTTC
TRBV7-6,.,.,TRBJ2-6,CASSLEVHSGANVLTF,TGTGCCAGCAGCCTGGAGGTACACTCCGGGGCCAACGTCCTGACTTTC
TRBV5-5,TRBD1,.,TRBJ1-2,CASSLGQGATFGYTF,TGTGCCAGCAGCTTGGGACAGGGGGCAACTTTTGGCTACACCTTC
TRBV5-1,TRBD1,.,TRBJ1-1,CASSLARDRGSEAFF,TGCGCCAGCAGCTTGGCTCGGGACAGGGGTTCTGAAGCTTTCTTT
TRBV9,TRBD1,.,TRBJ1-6,CASSVALGQRSYNSPLHF,TGTGCCAGCAGCGTAGCCCTGGGACAGCGTTCCTATAATTCACCCCTCCACTTT
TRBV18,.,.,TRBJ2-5,CASSSGLRGETQYF,TGTGCCAGCTCTTCCGGGCTGCGCGGGGAGACCCAGTACTTC
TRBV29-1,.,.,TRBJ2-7,CSVGAHSYEQYF,TGCAGCGTGGGAGCCCACAGCTACGAGCAGTACTTC
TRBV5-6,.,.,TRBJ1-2,CASRVREWNYGYTF,TGTGCCAGCAGAGTCCGGGAGTGGAACTATGGCTACACCTTC
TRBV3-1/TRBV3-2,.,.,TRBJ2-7,CASGQYPYEQYF,TGTGCCAGCGGACAGTATCCCTACGAGCAGTACTTC
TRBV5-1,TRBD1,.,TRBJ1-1,CASSPGTGSAGAFF,TGCGCCAGCTCCCCCGGGACAGGGAGCGCGGGAGCTTTCTTT
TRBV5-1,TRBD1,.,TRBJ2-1,CASSRGQGYNEQFF,TGCGCCAGCAGCAGAGGACAGGGGTACAATGAGCAGTTCTTC
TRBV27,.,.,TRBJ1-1,CASSAWTARAEAFF,TGTGCCAGCAGTGCGTGGACAGCGCGCGCTGAAGCTTTCTTT
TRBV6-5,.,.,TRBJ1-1,CAIIGRAAFF,TGTGCCATAATAGGCAGGGCTGCTTTCTTT
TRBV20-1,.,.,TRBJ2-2,CSARKQRELFF,TGCAGTGCTAGAAAACAGCGGGAGCTGTTTTTT
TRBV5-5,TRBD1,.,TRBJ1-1,CASSSNPGQGTKEAFF,TGTGCCAGCAGCTCGAATCCGGGACAGGGGACCAAAGAAGCTTTCTTT
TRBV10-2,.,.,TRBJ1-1,CASRQGNTEAFF,TGCGCCAGCAGACAGGGGAACACTGAAGCTTTCTTT
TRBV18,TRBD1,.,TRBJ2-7,CASSPLRDRGRKGSNEQYF,TGTGCCAGCTCACCACTCCGGGACAGGGGGCGCAAAGGGTCCAACGAGCAGTACTTC
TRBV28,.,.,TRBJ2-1,CASSLRVGGGGEQFF,TGTGCCAGCAGTTTAAGGGTCGGGGGAGGCGGTGAGCAGTTCTTC
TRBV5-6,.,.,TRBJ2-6,CASSLRAGSGANVLTF,TGTGCCAGCAGCTTGCGTGCGGGCTCTGGGGCCAACGTCCTGACTTTC
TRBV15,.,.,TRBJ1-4,CATSTLTNEKLFF,TGTGCCACCAGCACATTAACTAATGAAAAACTGTTTTTT
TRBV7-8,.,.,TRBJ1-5,CASNMLNQPQHF,TGTGCCAGCAATATGCTAAATCAGCCCCAGCATTTT
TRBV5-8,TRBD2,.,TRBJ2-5,CASSPGLADQETQYF,TGTGCCAGCAGCCCGGGACTAGCGGACCAAGAGACCCAGTACTTC
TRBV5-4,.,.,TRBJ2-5,CASSLRQGGRETQYF,TGTGCCAGCAGCCTCAGACAGGGCGGGAGGGAGACCCAGTACTTC
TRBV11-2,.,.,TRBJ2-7,CASSSWTASSSYEQYF,TGTGCCAGCAGCTCATGGACAGCTTCCAGCTCCTACGAGCAGTACTTC
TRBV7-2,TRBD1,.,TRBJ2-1,CASSLDRVREQFF,TGTGCCAGCAGCTTGGACAGGGTTCGAGAGCAGTTCTTC
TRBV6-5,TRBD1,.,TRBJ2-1,CASRSMTGTHNEQFF,TGTGCCAGCAGAAGCATGACAGGGACCCACAATGAGCAGTTCTTC
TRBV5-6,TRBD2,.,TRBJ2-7,CASSLVAGGGEQYF,TGTGCCAGCAGCTTGGTAGCGGGAGGCGGCGAGCAGTACTTC
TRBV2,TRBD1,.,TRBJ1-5,CASNEQGASNQPQHF,TGTGCCAGCAACGAACAGGGGGCCAGCAATCAGCCCCAGCATTTT
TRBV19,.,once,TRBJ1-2,CASTIGAGINYGYTF,TGTGCCAGTACCATAGGGGCAGGGATTAACTATGGCTACACCTTC
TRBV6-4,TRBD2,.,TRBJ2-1,CASREPGTSGGAYNEQFF,TGTGCCAGTAGGGAACCAGGGACTAGCGGGGGGGCCTACAATGAGCAGTTCTTC
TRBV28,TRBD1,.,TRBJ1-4,CASSYPAGQLFF,TGTGCCAGCAGTTATCCTGCGGGACAGCTGTTTTTT
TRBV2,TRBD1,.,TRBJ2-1,CASSLRTGVDEQFF,TGTGCCAGCAGTCTAAGGACAGGGGTGGATGAGCAGTTCTTC
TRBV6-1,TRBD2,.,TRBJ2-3,CASSVSFRRGGQNTQYF,TGTGCCAGCAGTGTTTCCTTCCGGCGGGGGGGCCAGAATACGCAGTATTTT
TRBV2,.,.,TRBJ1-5,CASRNTGNQPQHF,TGTGCCAGCCGTAATACGGGAAATCAGCCCCAGCATTTT
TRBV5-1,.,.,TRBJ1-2,CASSLERPAGGYTF,TGCGCCAGCAGCTTGGAGCGCCCGGCGGGGGGGTACACCTTC